The clone carrying this T cell receptor (beta chain) was seen at least ten times. These data are taken from a study of T-cell reconstitution after alpha-beta-depleted transplantation in children. Trimming pared 5 bases from V and 4 bases from J, leaving 9 bases between. Per germline, CDR1 LNHNV and CDR2 YYDKDF (reference sequence). The CDR3 consists of 13 residues. Researchers prepared the TCRbeta library using unique molecular identifiers, the study reports. TCRdb reprocessed the PCR reads via MiXCR and lists one record per CDR3 protein. This sample yields around 600,000 distinct CDR3 sequences, of which 16% are seen a single time; over 0.95% belongs to the top ten.

Source: PBMCs from the stem cell graft donor, taken from the stem cell graft. This rearrangement joins TRBV15 to TRBJ2-1; D is perhaps TRBD1 (6 bases). The sequence was obtained from a human donor who donated a stem cell graft to a child with acute myeloid leukemia. CDR3 amino acids: CATSGDTYNEQFF. In DNA, the CDR3 is TGTGCCACCAGCGGGGACACTTACAATGAGCAGTTCTTC.